This T cell receptor beta chain was retrieved from a study of blood T cell repertoires in COVID-19. On the study more broadly: Collection of acute and convalescent COVID-19 samples took place in the United States, Italy and Spain.

Per the original data handling: Amplification of reference gene primers provided the estimated nucleated cell counts. The protocol was immunoSEQ multiplex PCR, while the TCRdb copy is restricted to in-frame clones and leaves out a portion. The V and J calls and clone size were taken over from that table, and D and trimming were inferred from the DNA. Found here are about 170,000 clones, approximately 90% of them singletons; the top ten hold approximately 2.1%. The V and J ends lost 3 bases and 0 bases respectively, with 11 bases between them. This CDR3 comprises 15 residues. Germline CDR1 is MNHEY and CDR2 is SMNVEV (reference sequence).

Sample: peripheral blood. This chain uses TRBV27 with TRBJ1-1; TRBD1 is a possible D gene (5 bases). This receptor was taken from a man aged 45 to 65 who had recovered from COVID-19. As DNA, the CDR3 is TGTGCCAGCAGTTTGCGGGGGGGTCTGAACACTGAAGCTTTCTTT. It is translated as CASSLRGGLNTEAFF.